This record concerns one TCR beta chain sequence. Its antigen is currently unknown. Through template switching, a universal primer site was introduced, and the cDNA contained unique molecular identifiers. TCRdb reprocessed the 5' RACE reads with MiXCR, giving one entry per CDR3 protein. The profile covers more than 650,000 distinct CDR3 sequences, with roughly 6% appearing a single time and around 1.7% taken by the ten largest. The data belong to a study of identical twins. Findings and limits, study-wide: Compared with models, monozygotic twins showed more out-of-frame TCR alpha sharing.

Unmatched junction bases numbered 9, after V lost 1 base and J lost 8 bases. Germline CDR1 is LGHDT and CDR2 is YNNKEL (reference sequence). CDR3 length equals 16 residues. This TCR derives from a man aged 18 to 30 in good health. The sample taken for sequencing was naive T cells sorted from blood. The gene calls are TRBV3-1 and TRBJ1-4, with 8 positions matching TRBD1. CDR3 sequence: CASSQGIGQGEEKLFF. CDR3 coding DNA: TGTGCCAGCAGCCAAGGGATTGGACAGGGAGAAGAAAAACTGTTTTTT.